Shown below are 7 T cell receptor beta chains from a single sample sequenced in a study of tissue T cells after allogeneic stem cell transplantation. The method was immunoSEQ multiplex PCR; TCRdb's version includes in-frame clones alone and lacks a portion of them. Among about 43,000 clones listed, roughly 92% were seen once. The sample in question was blood, obtained before transplantation. These receptors were taken from a woman aged 35 to 75 who later had graft-versus-host disease after an allogeneic stem cell transplant.

The chain has TRBV11-2 and TRBJ2-2; no firm D call. V lost 2 bases and J lost 9, with 13 bases in between. This CDR3 is built from 14 residues. The germline V gene has CDR1 SGHAT and CDR2 FQNNGV. The CDR3 nucleotides read TGTGCCAGCAGCTTACACTCGAGGATGAGGGAGCTGTTTTTT. Protein: CASSLHSRMRELFF.

The rearrangement links TRBV23-1 to TRBJ2-7, with D possibly being TRBD1 or TRBD2 (5 bases each). TRBV23-1 is designated an ORF whose function remains uncertain. V lost 8 bases and J lost 3, with 17 bases in between. The CDR3 length is 14 residues. This CDR3 reads CASRLTGAFYEQYF. The CDR3 coding sequence is TGCGCCAGCCGATTAACCGGGGCATTCTACGAGCAGTACTTC.

This clone was recorded once. V and J are TRBV3-1 (or the pseudogene TRBV3-2) and TRBJ1-6; TRBD1 is a possible D gene (5 bases). This CDR3 has 12 amino acids. Germline CDR1 is LGHDT and CDR2 is YNNKEL (reference sequence). The V and J ends lost 2 bases and 13 bases respectively, with 9 bases between them. The chain's CDR3 is CASSQTQGPLHF. The CDR3 nucleotides read TGTGCCAGCAGCCAAACTCAGGGTCCCCTCCACTTT.

This clone has a single count. The V call is TRBV3-1 (or the pseudogene TRBV3-2), the J call TRBJ1-2; 11 bases are shared with TRBD1. This CDR3 contains 16 residues. Germline V gene lookup returns CDR1 LGHDT and CDR2 YNNKEL (reference sequence). V shed 4 bases, J shed 2 bases, and the junction held 6 bases outside the gene matches. CDR3 coding DNA: TGTGCCAGCAGCCTCGGACAGGGGGCTGGGAACTATGGCTACACCTTC. It is translated as CASSLGQGAGNYGYTF.

The rearrangement links TRBV7-9 to TRBJ1-2, with 8 bases that match TRBD1. Germline V gene sequence: CDR1 SEHNR, CDR2 FQNEAQ (reference sequence). This CDR3 contains 15 residues. V lost 2 bases and J lost 4; bases outside the gene matches: 6. CDR3 coding DNA: TGTGCCAGCAGCTTAACAGGGACAGGCGGCTATGGCTACACCTTC. Translated: CASSLTGTGGYGYTF.

This chain links TRBV21-1 with TRBJ2-7; the table calls TRBD2, which could not be checked here. TRBV21-1 is termed a pseudogene. The length of the CDR3 is 21 residues. Here the CDR3 DNA reads TGTGCCAGCAGCAAGCGAAAGGGCGGACTAGCGGGAGTTATCCCTAACTACGAGCAGTACTTC. It is translated as CASSKRKGGLAGVIPNYEQYF.

V gene TRBV3-1 (or the pseudogene TRBV3-2) combines with J gene TRBJ2-4; 14 bases align to TRBD2. The V gene's germline CDR1 is LGHDT and CDR2 YNNKEL (reference sequence). This CDR3 has 17 residues. Unmatched junction bases numbered 7, after V lost 3 bases and J lost 6 bases. This CDR3 is CASSHGTSGSVTNIQYF. CDR3 sequence (DNA): TGTGCCAGCAGCCACGGGACTAGCGGGAGTGTTACAAACATTCAGTACTTC.